Shown below are 30 T cell receptor beta chains from a single sample sequenced in a study of cytomegalovirus exposure and HLA in healthy donors. The PCR employed 60 Vbeta primers together with 13 Jbeta primers. Using immunoSEQ multiplex PCR, the repertoire was profiled, and TCRdb retains in-frame clones only, with some absent. Its clone listing holds more than 95,000 clones. The sequencing input was PBMCs. These receptors were taken from a middle-aged man in good health and CMV-seronegative.

This chain uses TRBV5-4 with TRBJ2-7; 10 bases line up with TRBD1. J gave up 0 bases and V 4 bases, and 4 bases lay outside the gene matches. Looked up from germline, CDR1 is SGHNT and CDR2 is YYREEE (reference sequence). This CDR3 is 15 amino acids long. The CDR3 sequence: CASSRRDRGSYEQYF. CDR3 nucleotide sequence: TGTGCCAGCAGCCGACGGGACAGGGGCTCCTACGAGCAGTACTTC.

This chain uses TRBV5-1 with TRBJ1-5; TRBD1 might be the D (5 bases). The CDR3 has 15 residues. CDR1 is SGHRS, CDR2 YFSETQ, per germline. Trimming left V 0 bases short and J 2 bases short, with 9 bases between. CDR3 amino acids: CASSLDPRGNQPQHF. For the CDR3, the DNA is TGCGCCAGCAGCTTGGATCCCAGGGGCAATCAGCCCCAGCATTTT.

The CDR3 here is CASSASRQGAIQETQYF. The CDR3 DNA follows: TGTGCCAGCAGTGCGTCCCGACAGGGCGCGATCCAAGAGACCCAGTACTTC. The chain recombines TRBV2 with TRBJ2-5; 7 bases are shared with TRBD1. CDR3 length: 17 amino acids. Losses at the gene ends were 4 bases for V and 1 base for J; bases not matched to a gene: 12. Germline CDR1 and CDR2: SNHLY and FYNNEI.

This clone counts as medium-sized by frequency. This chain joins TRBV6-1 and TRBJ2-3; 12 bases align to TRBD2. The CDR3 totals 15 residues. The V gene end was trimmed by 2 bases and the J gene end by 4 bases; junction bases not matched to a gene: 1. Germline V gene sequence: CDR1 MNHNS, CDR2 SASEGT. Here the CDR3 reads CASSELAGGPDTQYF. CDR3 nucleotides: TGTGCCAGCAGTGAACTAGCGGGAGGGCCAGATACGCAGTATTTT.

The rearrangement joins TRBV10-2 to TRBJ2-5, with D tentatively TRBD2 (6 bases). From germline, CDR1 is WSHSY and CDR2 SAAADI. CDR3 length: 16 residues. V dropped 3 bases and J dropped 5 bases, with 19 bases sitting between them. CDR3: CASSEGSGLLPETQYF. CDR3 nucleotide sequence: TGCGCCAGCAGTGAAGGTTCTGGACTACTACCGGAGACCCAGTACTTC.

This chain joins TRBV5-1 and TRBJ2-7; TRBD2 aligns across 7 bases. V lost 3 bases to trimming and J lost 0 bases; unmatched junction nucleotides: 12. CDR3 length equals 17 residues. CDR1 SGHRS and CDR2 YFSETQ come from the germline V gene. The CDR3 reads CASSYSRGGLSSYEQYF. The CDR3 region has the DNA TGCGCCAGCAGCTATTCGCGGGGAGGGTTAAGCTCCTACGAGCAGTACTTC.

This rearrangement joins TRBV11-3 to TRBJ1-1; D gene unclear. Germline V lookup: CDR1 SGHNT, CDR2 YENEEA. Deletions cut 4 bases from V and 3 bases from J, with 3 bases between. This CDR3 is 11 amino acids long. The DNA of the CDR3 is TGTGCCAGCAGCTCCGACACTGAAGCTTTCTTT. Amino acids: CASSSDTEAFF.

This rearrangement joins TRBV5-8 to TRBJ2-5; a weak D match, TRBD2 (5 bases). CDR1 is SGHTS and CDR2 is YDEGEE in the germline V gene. Trimming left V 2 bases short and J 4 bases short, with 9 bases between. This CDR3 spans 13 amino acids. CDR3 DNA sequence: TGTGCCAGCAGCTTAACTAGTCGAGAGACCCAGTACTTC. Its translation: CASSLTSRETQYF. Based on the CDR3 plus reference TRBV5-8 and TRBJ2-5, the full variable domain is EAGVTQSPTHLIKTRGQQATLRCSPISGHTSVYWYQQALGLGLQFLLWYDEGEERNRGNFPPRFSGRQFPNYSSELNVNALELEDSALYLCASSLTSRETQYFGPGTRLLVL.

Worth noting for this clone: The junction departs from germline at one end; a sequencing error may be responsible. The chain uses TRBV7-6 and TRBJ2-7, with D hard to call. The length of the CDR3 is 13 residues. Germline values: CDR1 SGHVS, CDR2 FNYEAQ. The CDR3 region is CAGSGLFSYEQYF. CDR3 in DNA: TGTGCCGGCAGTGGCCTTTTCTCCTACGAGCAGTACTTC.

This chain joins TRBV20-1 and TRBJ1-2; D call uncertain. This CDR3 is 11 amino acids long. V was pared by 6 bases and J by 8 bases, with 13 bases between. The germline CDR1 and CDR2 sequences are DFQATT and SNEGSKA (reference sequence). CDR3 nucleotides: TGCAGTGCAAAGACACAATACGGCTACACCTTC. Encoded protein: CSAKTQYGYTF.

This chain connects TRBV4-2 to TRBJ2-3; TRBD2 agrees at 11 bases. This CDR3 comprises 15 residues. Germline lookup yields CDR1 LGHNA and CDR2 YNFKEQ. The trim removed 6 bases at V and 2 bases at J, leaving 4 bases unmatched. DNA for the CDR3: TGTGCCAGCAGTACTAGCGGGAGTAACACAGATACGCAGTATTTT. Translated, it gives CASSTSGSNTDTQYF.

The rearrangement joins TRBV2 to TRBJ2-1, with D maybe TRBD2 (6 bases). V lost 8 bases and J lost 5, with 19 bases in between. This CDR3 region has 15 residues. Germline V CDR1 and CDR2: SNHLY, FYNNEI. The CDR3, as DNA: TGTGCCAGCCGGGATGGGCTAGCGCTGAACAATGAGCAGTTCTTC. Translation gives CASRDGLALNNEQFF.

The chain recombines TRBV10-2 with TRBJ1-2; no definite D call. The CDR3 is 14 residues long. Germline-derived CDR1 and CDR2 are WSHSY and SAAADI. Trimming removed 2 bases at V and 1 base at J, with 8 bases between. The CDR3 is CASSEGTYNYGYTF. The CDR3 nucleotides are TGCGCCAGCAGTGAGGGTACCTATAACTATGGCTACACCTTC.

The V gene is TRBV7-9, the J gene TRBJ2-7; D not certain. This CDR3 has 19 amino acids. Trimming removed 2 bases from V and 7 bases from J, with 30 bases in between. CDR1 is SEHNR, CDR2 FQNEAQ, per germline (reference sequence). The CDR3 nucleotides are TGTGCCAGCAGCTTATATCGAGTCAGCTTCATAAGGAGATTACGAGAGCAGTACTTC. It yields the protein CASSLYRVSFIRRLREQYF. Supplemented by reference TRBV7-9 and TRBJ2-7, the full variable domain reads DTGVSQNPRHKITKRGQNVTFRCDPISEHNRLYWYRQTLGQGPEFLTYFQNEAQLEKSRLLSDRFSAERPKGSFSTLEIQRTEQGDSAMYLCASSLYRVSFIRRLREQYFGPGTRLTVT.

The chain carries TRBV7-2 and TRBJ2-1; 7 nucleotides match TRBD2. V lost 5 bases, J lost 4 bases, and 11 bases stayed unmatched. CDR1 is SGHTA and CDR2 is FQGNSA in the germline V gene. CDR3 size: 16 residues. The CDR3 DNA reads as TGTGCCAGCAGCGACACCTTTGCGGGAGTATACAATGAGCAGTTCTTC. This encodes CASSDTFAGVYNEQFF.

The gene calls are TRBV6-4 and TRBJ2-2, with 9 nucleotides matching TRBD2. V shed 0 bases and J 4 bases; nucleotides not matched to a gene: 0. CDR3 length: 15 residues. The germline V gene encodes CDR1 MRHNA and CDR2 SNTAGT. The CDR3 nucleotides are TGTGCCAGCAGTGACTCTAGCGGGAGCACCGGGGAGCTGTTTTTT. Translation gives CASSDSSGSTGELFF.

This chain joins TRBV4-1 and TRBJ2-3, with 13 bases lining up with TRBD2. Germline V gives CDR1 MGHRA, CDR2 YSYEKL. The CDR3 runs 17 residues. V shed 0 bases and J 4 bases; nucleotides not matched to a gene: 4. The CDR3 bases are TGCGCCAGCAGCCAAGAAGGAGGACTAGCGGGAGCAGATACGCAGTATTTT. This codes for CASSQEGGLAGADTQYF.

This rearrangement joins TRBV5-6 to TRBJ2-2; 9 positions agree with TRBD2. The CDR3 is 17 residues long. The trim removed 3 bases at V and 2 bases at J, leaving 8 bases unmatched. Germline V CDR1 and CDR2: SGHDT, YYEEEE. The CDR3 spells CASSSLAGGRNTGELFF. CDR3 in DNA: TGTGCCAGCAGCTCCTTGGCGGGAGGGAGAAACACCGGGGAGCTGTTTTTT. The full variable domain, in which reference TRBV5-6 and TRBJ2-2 provide the parts outside the CDR3, is DAGVTQSPTHLIKTRGQQVTLRCSPKSGHDTVSWYQQALGQGPQFIFQYYEEEERQRGNFPDRFSGHQFPNYSSELNVNALLLGDSALYLCASSSLAGGRNTGELFFGEGSRLTVL.

The chain joins TRBV5-4 to TRBJ1-1; D gene unclear. Trimming pared 4 bases from V and 3 bases from J, leaving 7 bases between. CDR3 length equals 12 residues. The germline V gene encodes CDR1 SGHNT and CDR2 YYREEE (reference sequence). The CDR3 nucleotides read TGTGCCAGCAGCCGTGCAGACACTGAAGCTTTCTTT. Translating it yields CASSRADTEAFF.

The J gene is TRBJ2-3, the V gene TRBV5-4; possibly TRBD2 for D (6 bases). Trimming removed 1 base from V and 7 bases from J, with 13 bases in between. CDR1 is SGHNT, CDR2 YYREEE, per germline (reference sequence). There are 14 residues in the CDR3. This chain's CDR3 is CASSLRGTFNTQYF. CDR3 DNA sequence: TGTGCCAGCAGCTTGAGAGGGACTTTCAATACGCAGTATTTT.

This chain uses TRBV28 with TRBJ2-3, with 9 bases that match TRBD1. V trimming: 6 bases; J trimming: 6 bases; junction bases outside the gene matches: 13. The germline V gene has CDR1 MDHEN and CDR2 SYDVKM. This CDR3 comprises 16 residues. Here the CDR3 DNA reads TGTGCCAGCAGCCCACAGGGGGCAAGGGTGGTGGATACGCAGTATTTT. Protein product: CASSPQGARVVDTQYF.

The V call is TRBV5-1, the J call TRBJ1-3; TRBD1 matches at 9 bases. This CDR3 comprises 15 residues. The V gene's germline CDR1 is SGHRS and CDR2 YFSETQ. V was pared by 4 bases and J by 2 bases, with 4 bases of the junction left unmatched. The CDR3 protein is CASSNRQGAGNTIYF. CDR3 in DNA: TGCGCCAGCAGCAATAGACAGGGGGCTGGAAACACCATATATTTT.

The chain uses TRBV19 and TRBJ1-1, with a weak D call TRBD1 (6 bases). CDR3 length: 14 amino acids. V lost 5 bases, J lost 2 bases, and 12 bases lay in between. Germline CDR1 LNHDA, CDR2 SQIVND (reference sequence). In nucleotides, the CDR3 is TGTGCCAGTAGTGTGACCAGGGGAAACACTGAAGCTTTCTTT. Its protein is CASSVTRGNTEAFF.

The chain carries TRBV29-1 and TRBJ2-5; 14 bases align to TRBD2. Germline V gene data show CDR1 as SQVTM and CDR2 as ANQGSEA. V shed 7 bases, J shed 4 bases, and the junction held 11 bases outside the gene matches. This CDR3 has 16 amino acids. CDR3 nucleotide sequence: TGCAGCGCCTACGGACTAGCGGGAGGTTTCCGAGAGACCCAGTACTTC. Its translation is CSAYGLAGGFRETQYF.

The chain joins TRBV5-1 to TRBJ2-2; TRBD2 agrees at 7 bases. This CDR3 spans 16 amino acids. In germline, CDR1 is SGHRS, CDR2 YFSETQ. The V and J ends lost 4 bases and 4 bases, in that order; junction bases with no gene match: 10. The CDR3 spells CASSPMGGKGTGELFF. Written as DNA, the CDR3 is TGCGCCAGCAGCCCGATGGGAGGGAAGGGCACCGGGGAGCTGTTTTTT.

V gene TRBV5-8 combines with J gene TRBJ2-7; TRBD1 aligns across 7 bases. The CDR3 is made up of 16 amino acids. CDR1 SGHTS and CDR2 YDEGEE come from the germline V gene. The J segment lost 1 base and the V segment lost 2 bases, leaving 9 bases of the junction unmatched. In nucleotides, the CDR3 is TGTGCCAGCAGCTTACAGGGGCCTGGGGATTCCTACGAGCAGTACTTC. Amino acid sequence: CASSLQGPGDSYEQYF.

The chain recombines TRBV29-1 with TRBJ2-2; D is perhaps TRBD2 (7 bases). Between the trimmed V and J ends, which lost 8 bases and 5 bases, there was a span of 18 bases. There are 14 residues in the CDR3. CDR1 and CDR2 from the germline V gene are SQVTM and ANQGSEA. Here the CDR3 DNA reads TGCAGCTTCCGAAGGGGGGGTGTTACCGGGGAGCTGTTTTTT. Protein: CSFRRGGVTGELFF.

CDR3 sequence (DNA): TGTGCCAGCAGTCGTGATAGTAGCCTTGGGAATGAGCAGTTCTTC. It encodes CASSRDSSLGNEQFF. The J gene is TRBJ2-1, the V gene TRBV11-2; D is undetermined. Deletions cut 6 bases from V and 7 bases from J, with 19 bases between. CDR3 length equals 15 residues. The germline gives CDR1 SGHAT, CDR2 FQNNGV. Variable domain in full (rest from reference TRBV11-2 and TRBJ2-1): EAGVAQSPRYKIIEKRQSVAFWCNPISGHATLYWYQQILGQGPKLLIQFQNNGVVDDSQLPKDRFSAERLKGVDSTLKIQPAKLEDSAVYLCASSRDSSLGNEQFFGPGTRLTVL.

The chain links TRBV30 to TRBJ2-1; TRBD2 is a possible D gene (6 bases). With 4 bases removed from V and 4 bases from J, the gap between germline ends came to 23 bases. The CDR3 is made up of 17 amino acids. Germline CDR1 is GTSNPN and CDR2 is SVGIG (reference sequence). For the CDR3, the DNA is TGTGCCTGGACCAAGGCGGTAAAAAGTAGCGGTTACAATGAGCAGTTCTTC. Amino acids: CAWTKAVKSSGYNEQFF.

The J gene is TRBJ2-7, the V gene TRBV9; D gene uncertain. The germline CDR1 and CDR2 sequences are SGDLS and YYNGEE. CDR3 length: 12 amino acids. Trimming removed 3 bases at V and 0 bases at J, with 4 bases between. The CDR3 protein is CASSAGSYEQYF. The CDR3 coding sequence is TGTGCCAGCAGCGCAGGCTCCTACGAGCAGTACTTC.